A single sample gave rise to the 4 T cell receptor beta chains below, sequenced in a study of blood T cell repertoires in COVID-19. Profiling relied on immunoSEQ multiplex PCR, and the TCRdb table lists in-frame clones only, not all of them. The table lists 150,000 to 200,000 clones, roughly 70% of them singletons. The source material was peripheral blood. The receptors originated from a woman older than 75 with acute or convalescent COVID-19.

V gene TRBV2 combines with J gene TRBJ1-2; D is uncertain. V gave up 5 bases and J gave up 5 bases, with 6 bases separating them. The length of the CDR3 is 11 residues. In germline, CDR1 is SNHLY, CDR2 FYNNEI. In DNA form, the CDR3 reads TGTGCCAGCAGTAGGAGGTATGGCTACACCTTC. Its translation is CASSRRYGYTF.

V and J are TRBV5-4 and TRBJ1-1, with 10 bases aligning to TRBD1. Trimming cost V 6 bases and J 3 bases; bases outside gene matches: 8. Per the germline V gene, CDR1 is SGHNT and CDR2 is YYREEE (reference sequence). The length of the CDR3 is 15 residues. The CDR3 DNA reads as TGTGCCAGCACCCACTGGGGGACAGGGGACACTGAAGCTTTCTTT. Translation: CASTHWGTGDTEAFF.

The chain carries TRBV19 and TRBJ1-1, with 7 nucleotides matching TRBD1. V dropped 5 bases and J dropped 11; count of bases not matched to a gene: 14. CDR1 and CDR2 (germline): LNHDA, SQIVND (reference sequence). There are 14 residues in the CDR3. The CDR3 DNA reads TGTGCCAGTAGTTCATCAGACAGGGTTTTTAGGGCTTTCTTT. This codes for CASSSSDRVFRAFF.

V and J are TRBV3-1 (or the pseudogene TRBV3-2) and TRBJ1-1, with D possibly matching TRBD1 (5 bases). Per the germline V gene, CDR1 is LGHDT and CDR2 is YNNKEL (reference sequence). The CDR3 has 14 amino acids. The V end was cut by 3 bases, the J end by 10 bases, with 18 bases between. CDR3 coding DNA: TGTGCCAGCAGCCAGGAAACAGGTTATGCGGCAGCTTTCTTT. Protein: CASSQETGYAAAFF.